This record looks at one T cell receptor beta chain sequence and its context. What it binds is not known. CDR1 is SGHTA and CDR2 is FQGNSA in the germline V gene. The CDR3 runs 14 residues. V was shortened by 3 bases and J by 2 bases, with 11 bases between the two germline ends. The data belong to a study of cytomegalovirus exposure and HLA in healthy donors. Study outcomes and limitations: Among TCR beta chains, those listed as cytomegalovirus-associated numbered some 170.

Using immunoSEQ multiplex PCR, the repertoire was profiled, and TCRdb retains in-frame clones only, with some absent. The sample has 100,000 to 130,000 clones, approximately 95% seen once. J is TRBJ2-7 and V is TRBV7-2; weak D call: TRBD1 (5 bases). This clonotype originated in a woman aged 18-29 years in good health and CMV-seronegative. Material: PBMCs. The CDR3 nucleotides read TGTGCCAGCAGCTTTGGTATGGGGCCCTACGAGCAGTACTTC. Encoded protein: CASSFGMGPYEQYF.